The T cell receptor beta chain under discussion was sequenced for a study of blood T cell repertoires in COVID-19. Profiled with immunoSEQ multiplex PCR; TCRdb holds only in-frame clones, not every one. The data contain fewer than 120,000 clones, 88% of them singletons. V shed 3 bases, J shed 2 bases, and the junction held 12 bases outside the gene matches. There are 17 residues in the CDR3. The germline V gene has CDR1 SGHRS and CDR2 YFSETQ. This sequence was found in a woman aged 45 to 65 with acute or convalescent COVID-19. The chain uses TRBV5-1 and TRBJ2-3; TRBD1 aligns across 7 bases. Sample: peripheral blood. In DNA form, the CDR3 reads TGCGCCAGCAGCTCACTTGGACAGGAGCCCTACACAGATACGCAGTATTTT. Translating it yields CASSSLGQEPYTDTQYF.